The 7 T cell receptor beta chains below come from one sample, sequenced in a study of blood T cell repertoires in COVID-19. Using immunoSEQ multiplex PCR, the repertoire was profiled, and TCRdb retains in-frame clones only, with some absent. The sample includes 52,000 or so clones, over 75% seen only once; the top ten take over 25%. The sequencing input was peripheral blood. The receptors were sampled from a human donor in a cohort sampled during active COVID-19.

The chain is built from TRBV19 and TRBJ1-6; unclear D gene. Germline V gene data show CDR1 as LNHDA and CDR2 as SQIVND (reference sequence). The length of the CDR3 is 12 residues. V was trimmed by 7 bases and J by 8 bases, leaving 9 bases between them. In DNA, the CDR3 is TGTGCCAGTAATAACTTGGATTCACCCCTCCACTTT. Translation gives CASNNLDSPLHF.

CDR3 residues: CASSFPQGLNTEAFF. In nucleotides, the CDR3 is TGTGCCAGCAGTTTTCCCCAGGGATTGAACACTGAAGCTTTCTTT. This chain links TRBV28 with TRBJ1-1, with D perhaps matching TRBD1 (5 bases). Germline CDR1 is MDHEN and CDR2 is SYDVKM. V shed 3 bases and J shed 0 bases, with 11 bases lying between them. The CDR3 loop spans 15 amino acids.

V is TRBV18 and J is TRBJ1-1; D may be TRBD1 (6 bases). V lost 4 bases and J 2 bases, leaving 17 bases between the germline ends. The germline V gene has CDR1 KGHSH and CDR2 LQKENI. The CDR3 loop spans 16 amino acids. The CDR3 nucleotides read TGTGCCAGCTCACGAGGATCCGGGACATATAACACTGAAGCTTTCTTT. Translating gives CASSRGSGTYNTEAFF.

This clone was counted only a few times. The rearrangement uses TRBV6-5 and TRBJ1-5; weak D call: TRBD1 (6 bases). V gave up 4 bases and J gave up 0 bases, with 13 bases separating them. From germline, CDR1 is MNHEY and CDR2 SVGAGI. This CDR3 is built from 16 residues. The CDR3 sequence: CASSFLDRYSNQPQHF. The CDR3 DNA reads TGTGCCAGCAGTTTCCTTGACAGGTATAGCAATCAGCCCCAGCATTTT.

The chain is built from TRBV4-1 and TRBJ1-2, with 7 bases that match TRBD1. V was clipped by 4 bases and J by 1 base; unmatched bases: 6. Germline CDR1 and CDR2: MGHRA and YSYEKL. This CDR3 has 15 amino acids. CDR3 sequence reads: CASSPMTGSNYGYTF. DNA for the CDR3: TGCGCCAGCAGCCCTATGACAGGGAGTAACTATGGCTACACCTTC.

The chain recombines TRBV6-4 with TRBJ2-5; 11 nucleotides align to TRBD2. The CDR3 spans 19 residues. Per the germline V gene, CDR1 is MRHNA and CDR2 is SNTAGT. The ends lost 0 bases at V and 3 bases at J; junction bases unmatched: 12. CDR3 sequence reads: CASSDSSRPSGGPEETQYF. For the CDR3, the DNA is TGTGCCAGCAGTGACTCGAGTCGGCCTAGCGGGGGGCCCGAAGAGACCCAGTACTTC.

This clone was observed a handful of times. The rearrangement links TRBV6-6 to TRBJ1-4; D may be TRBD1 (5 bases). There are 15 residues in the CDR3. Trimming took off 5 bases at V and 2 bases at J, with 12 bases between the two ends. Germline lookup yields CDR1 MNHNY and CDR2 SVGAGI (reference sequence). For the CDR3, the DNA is TGTGCCAGCAGTCCCGTGGGGCGGACTAATGAAAAACTGTTTTTT. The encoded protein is CASSPVGRTNEKLFF.